The rows below give T cell receptor beta chains drawn from one sample of a study of T cells expressing NK-cell markers. With the 5' RACE reads reprocessed, TCRdb shows one record per CDR3 protein and no DNA. This sample's clone table lists around 100,000 distinct CDR3 sequences. Sample: blood T cells: a sorted CD56 or NKG2C T cell subset, CD4+ or CD8+ T cells, or bulk PBMC T cells (not recorded which). These receptors all come from a woman between 18 and 69 years old in good health. Both conserved end residues are part of each CDR3.

v_call	j_call	cdr3_length	cdr3_aa
TRBV4-2	TRBJ2-2	16	CASSQGPTDPTGELFF
TRBV28	TRBJ2-2	15	CASSPDPAPRGELFF
TRBV6-2/TRBV6-3	TRBJ2-7	14	CASSPNEMGYEQYF
TRBV6-2/TRBV6-3	TRBJ1-1	13	CASSPGGDTEAFF
TRBV12-3/TRBV12-4	TRBJ2-3	15	CASNLGGGAKDTQYF
TRBV7-3	TRBJ2-3	16	CASSSGTRTSTDTQYF
TRBV12-3/TRBV12-4	TRBJ2-3	13	CASSPARTDTQYF
TRBV20-1	TRBJ2-3	14	CSARLAGGPNTQYF
TRBV6-5	TRBJ2-7	14	CASSWGQGAYEQYF
TRBV12-3/TRBV12-4	TRBJ1-4	14	CASTHLATNEKLFF
TRBV19	TRBJ1-2	15	CASSSRQGGVGGYTF
TRBV20-1	TRBJ2-1	16	CSARELDLSSYNEQFF
TRBV12-3/TRBV12-4	TRBJ2-2	12	CASSFNSGELFF
TRBV2	TRBJ2-1	17	CASSPGPWASGRKLPFF
TRBV2	TRBJ2-7	13	CASSGLNSYEQYF
TRBV11-1	TRBJ2-7	18	CASSPDVPGLAGADEQYF
TRBV30	TRBJ2-1	14	CAWRPGLGFNEQFF
TRBV7-6	TRBJ2-3	14	CASSLYGKADTQYF
TRBV5-1	TRBJ1-6	13	CASSLERNSPLHF
TRBV7-3	TRBJ2-5	19	CASSSRAGEEGVYQETQYF
TRBV12-3/TRBV12-4	TRBJ2-1	14	CASSPGTLFYEQFF
TRBV20-1	TRBJ2-1	15	CSARLAGVYLNEQFF
TRBV2	TRBJ2-1	15	CASSPVSAGGPEQFF
TRBV12-3/TRBV12-4	TRBJ2-5	13	CASSLLTSETQYF
TRBV27	TRBJ2-1	14	CASSLAGTHNEQFF
TRBV6-5	TRBJ2-2	17	CASSYSSGGANTGELFF
TRBV28	TRBJ2-7	15	CASSLVRVGSYEQYF
TRBV7-2	TRBJ1-2	14	CASSLGLGNYGYTF
TRBV4-2	TRBJ2-1	15	CASSQESGVPNEQFF
TRBV12-3/TRBV12-4	TRBJ2-1	15	CASSWDRGLGNEQFF
TRBV27	TRBJ1-2	14	CASSLSGQNYGYTF
TRBV9	TRBJ1-1	14	CASSDLDLNTEAFF